A single sample is the source of the 29 T cell receptor beta chains below, sequenced in a study of cytomegalovirus exposure and HLA in healthy donors. Amplification used 60 Vbeta primers and 13 Jbeta primers. TCRdb's copy holds only in-frame clones and misses some; the assay was immunoSEQ multiplex PCR. The table has some 140,000 clones, around 80% seen once. The sequencing input was PBMCs. The receptor set was obtained from a female donor in good health and CMV-seropositive.

This sequence joins TRBV28 and TRBJ1-5, with D perhaps matching TRBD1 (6 bases). The CDR3 runs 12 residues. The germline CDR1 and CDR2 sequences are MDHEN and SYDVKM. The ends were cut back, 3 bases at V and 10 bases at J, with 10 bases in the middle. The CDR3 sequence is CASSFPQGPQHF. CDR3 in DNA: TGTGCCAGCAGTTTCCCACAGGGACCCCAGCATTTT. The complete variable domain, with remaining parts taken from reference TRBV28 and TRBJ1-5, reads DVKVTQSSRYLVKRTGEKVFLECVQDMDHENMFWYRQDPGLGLRLIYFSYDVKMKEKGDIPEGYSVSREKKERFSLILESASTNQTSMYLCASSFPQGPQHFGDGTRLSIL.

Only a few counts were recorded for this clone. The chain uses TRBV6-1 and TRBJ2-7; D unclear. In germline, CDR1 is MNHNS, CDR2 SASEGT. This CDR3 has 11 amino acids. The germline V and J ends were trimmed by 0 bases and 7 bases, with 4 bases remaining between them. CDR3 in amino acids: CASSEAREQYF. In DNA, the CDR3 is TGTGCCAGCAGTGAAGCGAGGGAGCAGTACTTC.

V gene TRBV7-9 combines with J gene TRBJ2-1, with 9 positions matching TRBD1. V shed 5 bases and J 5 bases; nucleotides not matched to a gene: 7. The CDR3 length is 15 residues. Germline-derived CDR1 and CDR2 are SEHNR and FQNEAQ (reference sequence). The CDR3 sequence: CASSPGTGTHNEQFF. CDR3 DNA sequence: TGTGCCAGCAGCCCTGGGACAGGGACTCACAATGAGCAGTTCTTC.

V and J are TRBV6-6 and TRBJ1-1; D call uncertain. In germline, CDR1 is MNHNY, CDR2 SVGAGI (reference sequence). This CDR3 has 14 residues. The ends were cut back, 2 bases at V and 3 bases at J, with 10 bases in the middle. The CDR3 here is CASSYRGGDTEAFF. The CDR3 nucleotides read TGTGCCAGCAGTTACCGCGGTGGTGACACTGAAGCTTTCTTT.

The chain has TRBV30 and TRBJ1-3; possible D gene TRBD1, 5 bases. V lost 3 bases and J 2 bases, leaving 11 bases between the germline ends. The CDR3 covers 14 residues. Germline CDR1 and CDR2: GTSNPN and SVGIG (reference sequence). CDR3 sequence (DNA): TGTGCCTGGAGCGCAGGGAACGCTGGAAACACCATATATTTT. Amino acids: CAWSAGNAGNTIYF.

The J gene is TRBJ1-2, the V gene TRBV2; a possible D gene is TRBD1 (5 bases). V was pared by 6 bases and J by 2 bases, with 7 bases between. Germline CDR1 reads SNHLY; CDR2 reads FYNNEI. The CDR3 sequence is 12 residues long. The CDR3 loop reads CASSQGNYGYTF. CDR3 nucleotides: TGTGCCAGCAGCCAGGGCAACTATGGCTACACCTTC.

The chain links TRBV9 to TRBJ2-2; D possibly corresponds to TRBD2 (7 bases). This CDR3 contains 16 residues. Germline V gene data show CDR1 as SGDLS and CDR2 as YYNGEE. The V gene lost 3 bases and the J gene lost 6 bases, with 18 bases spanning the gap. CDR3 loop: CASSDLGGGRPGELFF. CDR3 nucleotide sequence: TGTGCCAGCAGCGACCTGGGGGGCGGGAGACCCGGGGAGCTGTTTTTT.

The chain has TRBV27 and TRBJ1-3, with D perhaps matching TRBD1 (5 bases). The CDR3 runs to 15 residues. In germline, CDR1 is MNHEY, CDR2 SMNVEV (reference sequence). The V end lost 0 bases, the J end lost 4 bases, and 10 bases lay between the germline ends. The CDR3 DNA follows: TGTGCCAGCAGTTTATCATCAGGGCCCGGAAACACCATATATTTT. This codes for CASSLSSGPGNTIYF.

This chain links TRBV19 with TRBJ1-2; 10 bases align to TRBD1. Trimming cost V 8 bases and J 4 bases; bases outside gene matches: 10. CDR1 and CDR2 (germline): LNHDA, SQIVND (reference sequence). The CDR3 contains 15 residues. CDR3 nucleotide sequence: TGTGCCAGTGTCCCAGACAGGGGGCGCCCCTATGGCTACACCTTC. Its protein product is CASVPDRGRPYGYTF.

The chain is built from TRBV6-5 and TRBJ1-2; 7 nucleotides agree with TRBD1. The V segment lost 5 bases and the J segment 4 bases; nucleotides outside the gene matches: 4. This CDR3 contains 13 residues. Germline V CDR1 and CDR2: MNHEY, SVGAGI. The DNA for the CDR3 is TGTGCCAGCAGTGCCGACAGGGCCTATGGCTACACCTTC. Its protein is CASSADRAYGYTF.

This rearrangement joins TRBV5-5 to TRBJ1-4; D unclear. V lost 0 bases and J 3 bases, leaving 9 bases between the germline ends. Germline CDR1 and CDR2: SGHKS and YYEKEE (reference sequence). The CDR3 has 15 amino acids. The CDR3 is CASSLGAVSNEKLFF. CDR3 in DNA: TGTGCCAGCAGCTTGGGGGCTGTATCTAATGAAAAACTGTTTTTT.

The rearrangement links TRBV28 to TRBJ1-1; TRBD1 aligns across 7 bases. CDR3 size: 14 residues. V trimming: 6 bases; J trimming: 4 bases; junction bases outside the gene matches: 8. Germline V lookup: CDR1 MDHEN, CDR2 SYDVKM. The CDR3 DNA sequence: TGTGCCAGCAGCTACAGGGGTTTTACCACTGAAGCTTTCTTT. Translation gives CASSYRGFTTEAFF.

The chain joins TRBV21-1 to TRBJ1-2; TRBD1, the table's D call, lacks a check against the DNA. TRBV21-1 is listed as a pseudogene. The CDR3 loop spans 15 amino acids. The CDR3 DNA is TGTGCCAGCAGCAAAGAAAGACAGTTGAACTATGGCTACACCTTC. Its protein product is CASSKERQLNYGYTF.

This sequence joins TRBV2 and TRBJ1-2; 10 bases line up with TRBD1. In germline, CDR1 is SNHLY, CDR2 FYNNEI. The CDR3 covers 13 residues. The J segment lost 6 bases and the V segment lost 6 bases, leaving 4 bases of the junction unmatched. The CDR3 here is CASSVGQGDGYTF. The CDR3 nucleotides are TGTGCCAGCAGCGTTGGACAGGGGGATGGCTACACCTTC.

This clone was detected a few times. V and J are TRBV7-2 and TRBJ2-3, with 7 positions matching TRBD2. The CDR3 consists of 14 residues. Losses at the gene ends were 6 bases for V and 1 base for J; bases not matched to a gene: 4. The V gene's germline CDR1 is SGHTA and CDR2 FQGNSA. Here the CDR3 DNA reads TGTGCCAGCAGTAGACGGGAGGGCACAGATACGCAGTATTTT. Amino acids: CASSRREGTDTQYF.

This rearrangement joins TRBV7-8 to TRBJ2-1; D may be TRBD2 (6 bases). Trimming left V 1 base short and J 2 bases short, with 18 bases between. The germline CDR1 and CDR2 sequences are SGHVS and FQNEAQ. This CDR3 is 18 amino acids long. The CDR3 bases are TGTGCCAGCAGCTTAGGCGGTTTAGGCGGGGTCGCCTACAATGAGCAGTTCTTC. This sequence encodes CASSLGGLGGVAYNEQFF.

J is TRBJ2-3 and V is TRBV7-3; tentatively, D is TRBD2 (6 bases). The CDR3 is 14 residues long. V lost 0 bases to trimming and J lost 6 bases, with 10 bases between them. Germline lookup yields CDR1 SGHTA and CDR2 FQGTGA. For the CDR3, the DNA is TGTGCCAGCAGCTTAACCCCTGGGGGGGATACGCAGTATTTT. Translating it yields CASSLTPGGDTQYF.

This clone occurred once. The CDR3 reads CAISVQDSTDTQYF. DNA of the CDR3: TGTGCCATCAGTGTGCAGGATAGCACAGATACGCAGTATTTT. The chain links TRBV10-3 to TRBJ2-3, with D hard to call. The CDR3 covers 14 residues. Germline V gene lookup returns CDR1 ENHRY and CDR2 SYGVKD. Trimming shortened V by 4 bases and J by 0 bases, and 8 bases separated the two germline ends.

This clone appeared a few times. The rearrangement links TRBV7-7 to TRBJ1-1; D is undetermined. CDR1 and CDR2 from the germline V gene are SSHAT and FNYEAQ (reference sequence). CDR3 length: 13 residues. Deletions cut 0 bases from V and 2 bases from J, with 4 bases between. The CDR3 sequence is CASSLALNTEAFF. The CDR3 nucleotides read TGTGCCAGCAGCTTAGCGCTAAACACTGAAGCTTTCTTT.

The chain uses TRBV12-5 and TRBJ1-2, with a tentative D call TRBD1 (6 bases). Germline-derived CDR1 and CDR2 are LGHNT and FRNRAP. The V end lost 2 bases, the J end lost 8 bases, and 9 bases lay between the germline ends. This CDR3 spans 12 amino acids. CDR3 nucleotide sequence: TGTGCTAGTGGTTTGATCCAGGGGGGCTACACCTTC. Its protein is CASGLIQGGYTF.

The rearrangement uses TRBV4-1 and TRBJ2-2; 8 nucleotides align to TRBD2. This CDR3 contains 15 residues. J was trimmed by 6 bases and V by 3 bases; bases with no gene match: 6. From germline, CDR1 is MGHRA and CDR2 YSYEKL. The CDR3 bases are TGCGCCAGCAGCCACCCCGGGACTAGGCCCGGGGAGCTGTTTTTT. This codes for CASSHPGTRPGELFF.

The chain is built from TRBV7-7 and TRBJ2-2; 9 bases line up with TRBD2. The CDR3 runs to 14 residues. The J segment lost 5 bases and the V segment lost 3 bases, leaving 1 base of the junction unmatched. CDR1 is SSHAT, CDR2 FNYEAQ, per germline (reference sequence). CDR3 DNA sequence: TGTGCCAGCAGCTTTAGCGGGAGTACCGGGGAGCTGTTTTTT. Amino acid sequence: CASSFSGSTGELFF. The full variable domain, in which reference TRBV7-7 and TRBJ2-2 provide the parts outside the CDR3, is GAGVSQSPRYKVTKRGQDVTLRCDPISSHATLYWYQQALGQGPEFLTYFNYEAQPDKSGLPSDRFSAERPEGSISTLTIQRTEQRDSAMYRCASSFSGSTGELFFGEGSRLTVL.

This clone was detected a few times. V is TRBV11-2 and J is TRBJ2-3, with 8 positions matching TRBD1. Germline CDR1 and CDR2: SGHAT and FQNNGV. This CDR3 is 16 amino acids long. Losses at the gene ends were 5 bases for V and 3 bases for J; bases not matched to a gene: 10. The CDR3 sequence: CASSPGQGRVTDTQYF. CDR3 DNA sequence: TGTGCCAGCAGCCCAGGACAGGGACGGGTAACAGATACGCAGTATTTT.

As concerns this clone: The sample contains more than one DNA sequence encoding this CDR3. The gene calls are TRBV27 and TRBJ1-2, with TRBD1 as a possible D gene (6 bases). The CDR3 consists of 15 residues. Germline CDR1 and CDR2: MNHEY and SMNVEV (reference sequence). With 3 bases removed from V and 5 bases from J, the gap between germline ends came to 16 bases. The CDR3 protein is CASSFQGHLGYGYTF. The CDR3 DNA follows: TGTGCCAGCAGTTTCCAGGGACATCTGGGGTATGGCTACACCTTC.

The chain links TRBV25-1 to TRBJ1-5; TRBD1 matches 7 bases. Per germline, CDR1 MGHDK and CDR2 SYGVNS. CDR3 size: 16 residues. After removal of 3 bases from V and 1 base from J, the junction contained 6 bases not matched to a gene. Here the CDR3 reads CASSEERGQSNQPQHF. In DNA form, the CDR3 reads TGTGCCAGCAGTGAGGAGAGGGGGCAGAGCAATCAGCCCCAGCATTTT.

The chain recombines TRBV10-3 with TRBJ2-5; D is ambiguous. Trimming shortened V by 5 bases and J by 3 bases, and 13 bases separated the two germline ends. This CDR3 region has 14 residues. The germline gives CDR1 ENHRY, CDR2 SYGVKD. CDR3 amino acids: CAISPTVTEETQYF. In DNA form, the CDR3 reads TGTGCCATCAGTCCTACAGTTACCGAAGAGACCCAGTACTTC.

The V gene is TRBV5-1, the J gene TRBJ2-2; D remains unclear. This CDR3 has 16 amino acids. In germline, CDR1 is SGHRS, CDR2 YFSETQ. V was shortened by 6 bases and J by 0 bases, with 15 bases between the two germline ends. CDR3 DNA sequence: TGCGCCAGCAAGCTGAGGCTCGGCTCGAACACCGGGGAGCTGTTTTTT. It codes for CASKLRLGSNTGELFF.

The CDR3 region has the DNA TGTGCCAGCAGTGCGGGGGGGGCGCGAGGCTACACCTTC. Residues: CASSAGGARGYTF. This sequence joins TRBV2 and TRBJ1-2, with D possibly TRBD1 on 6 matching bases. V was trimmed by 4 bases and J by 8 bases, leaving 14 bases between them. The CDR3 sequence is 13 residues long. The germline V gene encodes CDR1 SNHLY and CDR2 FYNNEI.

The chain has TRBV11-1 and TRBJ2-3; D perhaps matches TRBD1 (6 bases). V was pared by 3 bases and J by 0 bases, with 13 bases between. From germline, CDR1 is SGHAT and CDR2 FQDESV (reference sequence). The CDR3 runs 16 residues. CDR3 in DNA: TGTGCCAGCAGCTTGCGGTCGGGACATAGCACAGATACGCAGTATTTT. Translating gives CASSLRSGHSTDTQYF.